Listed below are T cell receptor beta chains from one sample, sequenced in a study of OX40 agonist ivuxolimab in advanced cancers. Clones were read by immunoSEQ multiplex PCR, and TCRdb kept only the in-frame ones, dropping some. The table includes some 60,000 clones, 70% to 90% detected once. Source: CD4+ or CD8+ T cells sorted from blood, taken in a trial of the OX40 agonist ivuxolimab. These TCRs come from an adult with an advanced solid tumor such as melanoma, head and neck, liver or kidney cancer. CDR3s include the opening cysteine and the closing phenylalanine or tryptophan. Fields, in order: CDR3 DNA, CDR3 protein, D gene, J gene, V gene, clone size. The D gene is left open where the match is weak. Size is stated for part of the rows, as once, few or many counts, or as a class when the clone is expanded.

CDR3nt: TGTGCCAGTAGCACAGGGGGCGCGGACACTGAAGCTTTCTTT
CDR3aa: CASSTGGADTEAFF
d_gene: TRBD1
j_gene: TRBJ1-1
v_gene: TRBV19
abundance: NA

CDR3nt: TGTGCCAGCTCACCGATTGGACAGGGGGCAGGTAGCACTGAAGCTTTCTTT
CDR3aa: CASSPIGQGAGSTEAFF
d_gene: TRBD1
j_gene: TRBJ1-1
v_gene: TRBV18
abundance: NA

CDR3nt: TGTGCCAGCAGTGAACAGGGGAGAGGGCAAGAGACCCAGTACTTC
CDR3aa: CASSEQGRGQETQYF
d_gene: NA
j_gene: TRBJ2-5
v_gene: TRBV2
abundance: once

CDR3nt: TGTGCCAGTAGTATATATTCAGGGGACACTGAAGCTTTCTTT
CDR3aa: CASSIYSGDTEAFF
d_gene: NA
j_gene: TRBJ1-1
v_gene: TRBV19
abundance: NA

CDR3nt: TGTGCCAGCAGCTTGGTTGGGACCTGGGGGAGCGGCTACACCTTC
CDR3aa: CASSLVGTWGSGYTF
d_gene: NA
j_gene: TRBJ1-2
v_gene: TRBV5-4
abundance: once

CDR3nt: TGTGCCAGCAGCGCCGGCGGGGAACTATCCTACGAGCAGTACTTC
CDR3aa: CASSAGGELSYEQYF
d_gene: NA
j_gene: TRBJ2-7
v_gene: TRBV5-4
abundance: NA

CDR3nt: TGTGCCAGCAGACTGGACAGGGACAACTACACCTTC
CDR3aa: CASRLDRDNYTF
d_gene: TRBD1
j_gene: TRBJ1-2
v_gene: TRBV28
abundance: NA

CDR3nt: TGTGCCAGCAGCCCCGGGACGGTTGGCACAGATACGCAGTATTTT
CDR3aa: CASSPGTVGTDTQYF
d_gene: NA
j_gene: TRBJ2-3
v_gene: TRBV7-7
abundance: NA

CDR3nt: TGTGCCAGCAAGGGGAGCACGAACACCGGGGAGCTGTTTTTT
CDR3aa: CASKGSTNTGELFF
d_gene: NA
j_gene: TRBJ2-2
v_gene: TRBV7-9
abundance: NA

CDR3nt: TGTGCCTGGAGTCCTAAAATAGAGACCCAGTACTTC
CDR3aa: CAWSPKIETQYF
d_gene: NA
j_gene: TRBJ2-5
v_gene: TRBV30
abundance: NA

CDR3nt: TGTGCCAGCATCGAAACCCGAATTACCACTGGATACAACACCGGGGAGCTGTTTTTT
CDR3aa: CASIETRITTGYNTGELFF
d_gene: NA
j_gene: TRBJ2-2
v_gene: TRBV21-1
abundance: NA

CDR3nt: TGCAGCGCCTGGCAGGGGGGCCAGGGTGAAGCTTTCTTT
CDR3aa: CSAWQGGQGEAFF
d_gene: TRBD1
j_gene: TRBJ1-1
v_gene: TRBV29-1
abundance: NA

CDR3nt: TGTGCCAGCAGTGACCCGGACAGGGGAGCCAAAAACATTCAGTACTTC
CDR3aa: CASSDPDRGAKNIQYF
d_gene: TRBD1
j_gene: TRBJ2-4
v_gene: TRBV25-1
abundance: NA

CDR3nt: TGTGCCAGCAGCGTAGGAAGTCGGGTCGAGACAGGGGCCGCTTTCTTT
CDR3aa: CASSVGSRVETGAAFF
d_gene: TRBD1
j_gene: TRBJ1-1
v_gene: TRBV9
abundance: NA

CDR3nt: TGTGCCAGCAGCGTGCAGGGACAGGGGGAATCACCCCTCCACTTT
CDR3aa: CASSVQGQGESPLHF
d_gene: TRBD1
j_gene: TRBJ1-6
v_gene: TRBV9
abundance: NA

CDR3nt: TGTGCCAGTAGTATTGAGATTACAAGAGGGACCCAGTACTTC
CDR3aa: CASSIEITRGTQYF
d_gene: NA
j_gene: TRBJ2-5
v_gene: TRBV19
abundance: NA

CDR3nt: TGTGCCAGCAGTCTTAGCGGGGGGCACACAGATACGCAGTATTTT
CDR3aa: CASSLSGGHTDTQYF
d_gene: TRBD2
j_gene: TRBJ2-3
v_gene: TRBV6-1
abundance: NA

CDR3nt: TGTGCCAGCAGCTTAGAGGGGGAGGGCGAGCAGTACTTC
CDR3aa: CASSLEGEGEQYF
d_gene: NA
j_gene: TRBJ2-7
v_gene: TRBV7-2
abundance: NA

CDR3nt: TGTGCCAGCAGTGATACTCGGACATTCACAGATACGCAGTATTTT
CDR3aa: CASSDTRTFTDTQYF
d_gene: NA
j_gene: TRBJ2-3
v_gene: TRBV25-1
abundance: NA

CDR3nt: TGTGCCAGCAGCTTAACAGGGGAAGGAGAGCAGTTCTTC
CDR3aa: CASSLTGEGEQFF
d_gene: TRBD1
j_gene: TRBJ2-1
v_gene: TRBV7-9
abundance: NA

CDR3nt: TGTGCCAGCTCACCACCCTGGGGGATCGACGAGCAGTACTTC
CDR3aa: CASSPPWGIDEQYF
d_gene: NA
j_gene: TRBJ2-7
v_gene: TRBV18
abundance: NA

CDR3nt: TGTGCCAGCAGCTGGACAGGGGGAAACTCTGGGGCCAACGTCCTGACTTTC
CDR3aa: CASSWTGGNSGANVLTF
d_gene: TRBD1
j_gene: TRBJ2-6
v_gene: TRBV5-8
abundance: NA

CDR3nt: TGTGCCAGTAGTACTATGGACGGCTACTCAACGAGGGATGAGCAGTTCTTC
CDR3aa: CASSTMDGYSTRDEQFF
d_gene: NA
j_gene: TRBJ2-1
v_gene: TRBV19
abundance: NA

CDR3nt: TGCGCCAGCAGCTTGGAACCTGTGGGAAACACCATATATTTT
CDR3aa: CASSLEPVGNTIYF
d_gene: NA
j_gene: TRBJ1-3
v_gene: TRBV5-1
abundance: few

CDR3nt: TGTGCCAGCAAATCAGGTGTGAGCTCCTACGAGCAGTACTTC
CDR3aa: CASKSGVSSYEQYF
d_gene: NA
j_gene: TRBJ2-7
v_gene: TRBV2
abundance: NA

CDR3nt: TGTGCCAGCAGCGGGACTATCAACACCGGGGAGCTGTTTTTT
CDR3aa: CASSGTINTGELFF
d_gene: TRBD2
j_gene: TRBJ2-2
v_gene: TRBV27
abundance: NA

CDR3nt: TGTGCCAGTACGAGTTTTAGGACAGGGTTCAATCAGCCCCAGCATTTT
CDR3aa: CASTSFRTGFNQPQHF
d_gene: TRBD1
j_gene: TRBJ1-5
v_gene: TRBV19
abundance: NA

CDR3nt: TGTGCCAGGCGCCAGACGAACACTGAAGCTTTCTTT
CDR3aa: CARRQTNTEAFF
d_gene: NA
j_gene: TRBJ1-1
v_gene: TRBV2
abundance: NA

CDR3nt: TGTGCCAGCAGCCAACTCAGGGCGGCCACTGAAGCTTTCTTT
CDR3aa: CASSQLRAATEAFF
d_gene: NA
j_gene: TRBJ1-1
v_gene: TRBV14
abundance: NA

CDR3nt: TGTGCCAGCAGACCCACTAGCGGCGGGGCAGAGACCCAGTACTTC
CDR3aa: CASRPTSGGAETQYF
d_gene: TRBD2
j_gene: TRBJ2-5
v_gene: TRBV4-2
abundance: NA

CDR3nt: TGTGCCAGCAGTGAACTTGCCGGGACAGGCTTTGGGGGTGAGCAGTTCTTC
CDR3aa: CASSELAGTGFGGEQFF
d_gene: TRBD1
j_gene: TRBJ2-1
v_gene: TRBV6-1
abundance: NA

CDR3nt: TGCAGCGTTCGCCGACCGGGGCCGAACACTGAAGCTTTCTTT
CDR3aa: CSVRRPGPNTEAFF
d_gene: NA
j_gene: TRBJ1-1
v_gene: TRBV29-1
abundance: NA

CDR3nt: TGTGCCAGCAGCTTAGCGGGGGGGATACAGCCCCAGCATTTT
CDR3aa: CASSLAGGIQPQHF
d_gene: NA
j_gene: TRBJ1-5
v_gene: TRBV7-2
abundance: NA

CDR3nt: TGTGCTAGTGCCTCCAGGGGTAATTCACCCCTCCACTTT
CDR3aa: CASASRGNSPLHF
d_gene: NA
j_gene: TRBJ1-6
v_gene: TRBV12-5
abundance: NA

CDR3nt: TGTGCCAGCATGGACAACTCTGGAAACACCATATATTTT
CDR3aa: CASMDNSGNTIYF
d_gene: NA
j_gene: TRBJ1-3
v_gene: TRBV6-5
abundance: NA

CDR3nt: TGTGCCAGCAGCCCGACAGATGCTGGAAACACCATATATTTT
CDR3aa: CASSPTDAGNTIYF
d_gene: NA
j_gene: TRBJ1-3
v_gene: TRBV5-4
abundance: NA

CDR3nt: TGTGCCAGCAGTTACTCGGGGTCTGAAGCTTTCTTT
CDR3aa: CASSYSGSEAFF
d_gene: NA
j_gene: TRBJ1-1
v_gene: TRBV6-5
abundance: NA

CDR3nt: TGTGCCAGCAGCTCCAGTTACATAGCTGGGAATGAGCAGTTCTTC
CDR3aa: CASSSSYIAGNEQFF
d_gene: NA
j_gene: TRBJ2-1
v_gene: TRBV6-5
abundance: NA

CDR3nt: TGTGCCAGCAGTGTATCTATGCATCGTACCTTT
CDR3aa: CASSVSMHRTF
d_gene: NA
j_gene: TRBJ1-2
v_gene: TRBV28
abundance: NA

CDR3nt: TGTGCCAGCAGCTTGGGACAGGGGGCCGGTTCACCCCTCCACTTT
CDR3aa: CASSLGQGAGSPLHF
d_gene: TRBD1
j_gene: TRBJ1-6
v_gene: TRBV7-9
abundance: large

CDR3nt: TGTGCCACCAAGGGGCCTGGGGCCAACGTCCTGACTTTC
CDR3aa: CATKGPGANVLTF
d_gene: NA
j_gene: TRBJ2-6
v_gene: TRBV6-6
abundance: NA

CDR3nt: TGTGCCAGCAGCTTGGGGAGTGGGTCACCCCTCCACTTT
CDR3aa: CASSLGSGSPLHF
d_gene: NA
j_gene: TRBJ1-6
v_gene: TRBV7-2
abundance: NA

CDR3nt: TGTGCCAGCAGCTTTAGCGGGGGGGCATGGGAGACCCAGTACTTC
CDR3aa: CASSFSGGAWETQYF
d_gene: TRBD2
j_gene: TRBJ2-5
v_gene: TRBV9
abundance: NA

CDR3nt: TGTGCCACGGGACAGGGGTTAAAGGAGACCCAGTACTTC
CDR3aa: CATGQGLKETQYF
d_gene: TRBD1
j_gene: TRBJ2-5
v_gene: TRBV10-3
abundance: NA

CDR3nt: TGTGCCATCAGGGGCGGACCGATGAACGCTGAAGCTTTCTTT
CDR3aa: CAIRGGPMNAEAFF
d_gene: NA
j_gene: TRBJ1-1
v_gene: TRBV10-3
abundance: NA

CDR3nt: TGCGCCAGCAGCTTGGGCGGACCGAGGACTGAAGCTTTCTTT
CDR3aa: CASSLGGPRTEAFF
d_gene: NA
j_gene: TRBJ1-1
v_gene: TRBV5-1
abundance: NA

CDR3nt: TGTGCCACCAGCAGAGATCCAGGGGACGAGCAGTACTTC
CDR3aa: CATSRDPGDEQYF
d_gene: NA
j_gene: TRBJ2-7
v_gene: TRBV15
abundance: NA

CDR3nt: TGTGCCAGCAGACCAGGGGGCCTTGGCTACACCTTC
CDR3aa: CASRPGGLGYTF
d_gene: TRBD1
j_gene: TRBJ1-2
v_gene: TRBV2
abundance: few

CDR3nt: TGTGCCAGCAGAGAAGGAGGGCGGTCCACAGACCACGAGCAGTACTTC
CDR3aa: CASREGGRSTDHEQYF
d_gene: NA
j_gene: TRBJ2-7
v_gene: TRBV5-4
abundance: NA

CDR3nt: TGTGCCAGCAGCCTGGACAGGGGGGCGCCTGAGACCCAGTACTTC
CDR3aa: CASSLDRGAPETQYF
d_gene: TRBD1
j_gene: TRBJ2-5
v_gene: TRBV4-2
abundance: NA